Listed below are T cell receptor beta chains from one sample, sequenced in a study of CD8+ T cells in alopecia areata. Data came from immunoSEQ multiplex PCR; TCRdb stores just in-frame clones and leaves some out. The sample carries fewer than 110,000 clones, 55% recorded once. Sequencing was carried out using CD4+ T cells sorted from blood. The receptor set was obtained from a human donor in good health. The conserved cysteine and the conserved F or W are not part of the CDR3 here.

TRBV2,ASSEGGRDTEAF
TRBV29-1,SVCETGSTEAF
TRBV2,ASSETRQGGEQY
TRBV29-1,SVPDGGQGASGYT
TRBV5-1,ASTASGGAAGANVLT
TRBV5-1,ASSFSLSGANVLT
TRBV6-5,ASSYTRFSLNSPLH
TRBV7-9,ASSLPSGANVLT
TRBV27,ASSSTSFSRETQY
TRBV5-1,ASSLVKGTTGELF
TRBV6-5,ASSYSLSSNQPQH
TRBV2,ASSFQGLNIQY
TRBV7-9,ASSPGRNTEAF
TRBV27,ASSLRGQALYEQY
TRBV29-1,SALDGPPDSEQY
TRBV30,AWVVAGGYEQF
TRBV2,ASSEQGESYEQY
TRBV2,ASGADSYEQY
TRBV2,ASSSVQWDQPQH
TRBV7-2,ASSLDADHEQF
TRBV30,AWSADSNNEQF
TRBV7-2,ASSLVGGNTQY
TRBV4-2,ASSQLGTSGGAGQY
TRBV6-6,ASSYDGYGYT
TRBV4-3,ASSPGTQGQDTQY
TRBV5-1,ASSLTVTSTDTQY
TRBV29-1,SVKKPGTVRETQY
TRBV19,ASTRGVGKDTEAF
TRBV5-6,ASSLLAGWHT
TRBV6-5,ASSHGGSSQPQH
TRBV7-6,ASSLGTFYEQY
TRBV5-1,ASSAQGVGGELF
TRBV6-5,ASSWTGDQPQH
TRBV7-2,ASSPREPEKLF
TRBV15,ATSRNRGQERF
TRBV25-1,ASSVRGPSDSYEQY
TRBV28,ASSPGTGGFADTQY
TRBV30,AWSVNYGYT
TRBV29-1,SVKFNRADYEQY
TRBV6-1,ASSGGQWGWTQY
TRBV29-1,SVYLLKEDTEAF
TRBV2,ASSRNGGGSEQY
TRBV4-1,ASSQRVQAFYEQY
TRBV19,ASTHPSGVHEQF
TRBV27,AGSFRETNTEAF
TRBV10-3,AISEGTAYNSPLH
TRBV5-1,ASSLGQGGPQH
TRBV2,ASKEDSGSNQPQH
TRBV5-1,ASSLSGEGWNEQF
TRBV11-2,ASSLFGGVDEQY
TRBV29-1,SVDRWDTGELF
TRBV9,ASSVARTWNTGELF
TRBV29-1,SVATLALRETQY
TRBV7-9,ASSLEGPPYEQY
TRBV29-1,SVEDRGTSGLGTQY
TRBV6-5,AISESGRNEQY
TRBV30,AWNMQAGGYT
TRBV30,AWRLQGASNYGYT
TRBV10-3,AISGGSSNQPQH